This T cell receptor (beta chain) appears in the sequencing data of a study of T cell responses to AZD1222 COVID-19 vaccine. Sequenced by immunoSEQ multiplex PCR; TCRdb stores in-frame clones only, minus some. The sample consists of around 120,000 clones, 87% of them appearing once. Notes on the study in general: It was only after the peak T cell response that any repertoires were sampled. Clonal diversity was possibly underestimated; the donors were predominantly white British and more often female.

CDR1 and CDR2 (germline): MNHEY, SMNVEV (reference sequence). The CDR3 loop spans 15 amino acids. With 6 bases removed from V and 5 bases from J, the gap between germline ends came to 19 bases. A word on this clone: Its antigen remains unknown.

This TCR was recovered from an adult in good health. The V and J genes are TRBV27 and TRBJ1-2; a weak D match, TRBD1 (6 bases). Sequences were derived from peripheral blood, sampled on day 0 of AZD1222 vaccination. Here the CDR3 reads CASRGGLLTGYGYTF. The CDR3 coding sequence is TGTGCCAGCAGGGGGGGACTCCTAACAGGGTATGGCTACACCTTC.